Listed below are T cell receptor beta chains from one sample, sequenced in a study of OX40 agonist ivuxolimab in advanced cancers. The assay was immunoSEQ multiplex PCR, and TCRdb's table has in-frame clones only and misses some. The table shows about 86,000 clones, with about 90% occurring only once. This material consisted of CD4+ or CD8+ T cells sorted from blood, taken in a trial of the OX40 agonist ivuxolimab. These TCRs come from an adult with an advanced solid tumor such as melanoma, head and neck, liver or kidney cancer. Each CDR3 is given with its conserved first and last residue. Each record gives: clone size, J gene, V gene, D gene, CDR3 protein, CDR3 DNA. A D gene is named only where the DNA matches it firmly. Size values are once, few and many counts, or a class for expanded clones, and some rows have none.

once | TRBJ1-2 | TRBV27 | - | CASSLSPSGEYGYTF | TGTGCCAGCAGTTTATCGCCGTCAGGGGAATATGGCTACACCTTC
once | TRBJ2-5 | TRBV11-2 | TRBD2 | CASSHVGLADIRETQYF | TGTGCCAGCAGCCACGTTGGACTAGCGGACATAAGGGAGACCCAGTACTTC
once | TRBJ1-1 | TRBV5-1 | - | CASHIVQGGTEAFF | TGCGCCAGCCACATCGTACAGGGAGGCACTGAAGCTTTCTTT
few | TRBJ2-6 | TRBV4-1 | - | CASSQESSWRLARSGANVLTF | TGCGCCAGCAGCCAAGAGTCGAGCTGGAGGTTAGCCCGCTCTGGGGCCAACGTCCTGACTTTC
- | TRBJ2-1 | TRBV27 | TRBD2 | CASSSTTSGSTYNEQFF | TGTGCCAGCAGTTCCACGACTAGCGGGAGTACCTACAATGAGCAGTTCTTC
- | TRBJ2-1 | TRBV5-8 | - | CASSLRRDEQFF | TGTGCCAGCAGCTTGAGGCGTGATGAGCAGTTCTTC
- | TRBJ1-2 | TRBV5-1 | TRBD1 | CASSTATGALNYGYTF | TGCGCCAGCAGCACGGCGACAGGGGCCCTTAACTATGGCTACACCTTC
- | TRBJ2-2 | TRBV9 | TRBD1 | CASSERTGGTGELFF | TGTGCCAGCAGCGAAAGGACAGGGGGCACCGGGGAGCTGTTTTTT
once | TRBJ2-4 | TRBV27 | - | CASQGAKNIQYF | TGTGCCAGCCAGGGAGCCAAAAACATTCAGTACTTC
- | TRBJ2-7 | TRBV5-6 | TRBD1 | CASSLGGTGYEQYF | TGTGCCAGCAGCTTGGGGGGGACAGGGTACGAGCAGTACTTC
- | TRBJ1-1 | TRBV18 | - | CASSVRMNTEAFF | TGTGCCAGCTCAGTACGAATGAACACTGAAGCTTTCTTT
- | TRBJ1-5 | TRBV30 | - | CAWSPKGDSQPQHF | TGTGCCTGGAGTCCAAAGGGGGACTCGCAGCCCCAGCATTTT
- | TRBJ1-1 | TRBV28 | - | CASSLGPNTEAFF | TGTGCCAGCAGTTTGGGTCCGAACACTGAAGCTTTCTTT
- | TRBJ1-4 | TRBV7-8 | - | CASSLSRTATNEKLFF | TGTGCCAGCAGCTTATCAAGGACCGCAACTAATGAAAAACTGTTTTTT
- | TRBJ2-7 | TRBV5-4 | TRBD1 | CASSWGPDRGYEQYF | TGTGCCAGCAGCTGGGGTCCGGACAGGGGCTACGAGCAGTACTTC
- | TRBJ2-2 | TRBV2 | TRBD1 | CASARQGLNTGELFF | TGTGCCAGCGCGCGACAGGGTTTGAACACCGGGGAGCTGTTTTTT